What follows are 24 T cell receptor beta chains derived from one specimen sequenced in a study of response to subunit inactivated influenza vaccine. From the RT-PCR reads, TCRdb called clonotypes with MiXCR, one entry per CDR3 protein. This sample carries about 480,000 distinct CDR3 sequences, around 13% of them seen once, and the ten largest clones take around 13%. This specimen was PBMCs from blood, taken 45 days after vaccination. These receptors all come from a man aged 45-65 years who received an inactivated influenza vaccine.

J is TRBJ2-1 and V is TRBV7-2; either TRBD1 or TRBD2 may supply D (5 bases each). This CDR3 has 14 residues. V gave up 4 bases and J gave up 8 bases, with 15 bases separating them. Germline CDR1 and CDR2: SGHTA and FQGNSA. CDR3 sequence: CASSSGTVRDEQFF. The DNA for the CDR3 is TGTGCCAGCAGCTCCGGGACGGTGCGAGATGAGCAGTTCTTC. Full variable domain (missing parts from reference TRBV7-2 and TRBJ2-1): GAGVSQSPSNKVTEKGKDVELRCDPISGHTALYWYRQSLGQGLEFLIYFQGNSAPDKSGLPSDRFSAERTGGSVSTLTIQRTQQEDSAVYLCASSSGTVRDEQFFGPGTRLTVL.

Only a few counts were recorded for this clonotype. The chain couples TRBV14 to TRBJ2-7; 8 bases match TRBD2. From germline, CDR1 is SGHDN and CDR2 FVKESK. CDR3 length: 17 residues. Trimming cost V 0 bases and J 3 bases; bases outside gene matches: 10. The CDR3 bases are TGTGCCAGCAGCCAAGATGCCGGGATAGCGGGGTACTACGAGCAGTACTTC. Translated, it gives CASSQDAGIAGYYEQYF.

The chain couples TRBV24-1 to TRBJ1-1, with 10 bases matching TRBD1. Germline V CDR1 and CDR2: KGHDR, SFDVKD. The CDR3 covers 14 residues. V was pared by 4 bases and J by 5 bases, with 3 bases of the junction left unmatched. CDR3 loop: CATSERTGGTEAFF. CDR3 bases: TGTGCCACCAGTGAGCGGACAGGGGGGACTGAAGCTTTCTTT.

The chain carries TRBV29-1 and TRBJ1-1; D uncertain. V lost 1 base and J 6 bases, leaving 6 bases between the germline ends. The CDR3 runs to 11 residues. CDR1 and CDR2 (germline): SQVTM, ANQGSEA. The CDR3 DNA reads TGCAGCGTTGAAGGGACCGCTGAAGCTTTCTTT. It encodes CSVEGTAEAFF.

This clonotype was observed a few times. The chain employs TRBV20-1 and TRBJ2-5; 7 positions agree with TRBD2. This CDR3 comprises 14 residues. V was clipped by 3 bases and J by 4 bases; unmatched bases: 8. Germline CDR1 and CDR2: DFQATT and SNEGSKA (reference sequence). The DNA of the CDR3 is TGCAGTGCTAGGCCCCGACTAGCTAGAGAGACCCAGTACTTC. It translates to CSARPRLARETQYF.

This clonotype has only a few counts. The V call is TRBV5-1, the J call TRBJ2-1; TRBD2 agrees at 10 bases. This CDR3 spans 16 amino acids. The J segment lost 6 bases and the V segment lost 4 bases, leaving 10 bases of the junction unmatched. The germline gives CDR1 SGHRS, CDR2 YFSETQ. CDR3 nucleotides: TGCGCCAGCAGCAACCCCAGCGGGGGGGCCGGCAATGAGCAGTTCTTC. It codes for CASSNPSGGAGNEQFF.

This clonotype was recorded many times. V and J are TRBV4-2 and TRBJ2-1, with 9 bases identical to TRBD2. The CDR3 is 16 residues long. Germline trimming cut 1 base from V and 6 bases from J; bases unmatched to any gene: 7. The germline CDR1 and CDR2 sequences are LGHNA and YNFKEQ. In DNA form, the CDR3 reads TGTGCCAGCAGCCAAGGGAGCGGGGGGCAGGGCAATGAGCAGTTCTTC. Amino acids: CASSQGSGGQGNEQFF.

The chain couples TRBV6-1 to TRBJ2-5, with TRBD2 identical over 7 bases. With 4 bases clipped from V and 2 bases from J, the junction kept 4 bases outside the gene matches. This CDR3 spans 14 amino acids. From germline, CDR1 is MNHNS and CDR2 SASEGT. The chain's CDR3 is CASSGTRRQETQYF. CDR3 DNA: TGTGCCAGCAGTGGGACTAGGAGGCAAGAGACCCAGTACTTC.

This clonotype showed up many times. The chain carries TRBV12-3 or TRBV12-4 and TRBJ1-1; maybe TRBD1 (6 bases). The length of the CDR3 is 14 residues. Trimming shortened V by 10 bases and J by 7 bases, and 22 bases separated the two germline ends. CDR3 loop: CATGEGVRSDEAFF. CDR3 nucleotide sequence: TGTGCCACAGGGGAGGGGGTACGCAGTGATGAAGCTTTCTTT.

This clonotype was counted a few times. The chain employs TRBV7-3 and TRBJ2-3, with TRBD1 matching 7 bases. Germline assignment: CDR1 SGHTA and CDR2 FQGTGA. Unmatched junction bases numbered 3, after V lost 3 bases and J lost 0 bases. This CDR3 comprises 15 residues. This chain's CDR3 is CASSFVGQSTDTQYF. The CDR3 DNA reads as TGTGCCAGCAGCTTCGTGGGACAGAGCACAGATACGCAGTATTTT.

The V and J genes are TRBV11-2 and TRBJ2-5, with no clear D. This CDR3 has 14 amino acids. Per germline, CDR1 SGHAT and CDR2 FQNNGV. V was trimmed by 5 bases and J by 3 bases, leaving 13 bases between them. Here the CDR3 DNA reads TGTGCCAGCAGCCCTCAGTCTCGCAAAGAGACCCAGTACTTC. Its translation is CASSPQSRKETQYF.

CDR3 nucleotide sequence: TGTGCCAGCAGTCCCCGACAGTATGGCTACACCTTC. Its protein is CASSPRQYGYTF. V gene TRBV28 combines with J gene TRBJ1-2, with D maybe TRBD1 (5 bases). Trimming shortened V by 5 bases and J by 5 bases, and 9 bases separated the two germline ends. CDR3 length equals 12 residues. Per the germline V gene, CDR1 is MDHEN and CDR2 is SYDVKM.

This clonotype was detected only a few times. The chain uses TRBV15 and TRBJ1-6; D not resolved. CDR3 length equals 13 residues. Per the germline V gene, CDR1 is LNHNV and CDR2 is YYDKDF (reference sequence). V was trimmed by 0 bases and J by 7 bases, leaving 4 bases between them. The CDR3 loop is CATSRDANSPLHF. CDR3 DNA sequence: TGTGCCACCAGCAGAGATGCCAATTCACCCCTCCACTTT.

This clonotype was detected many times. The V call is TRBV20-1, the J call TRBJ2-1, with D hard to call. Germline V gene sequence: CDR1 DFQATT, CDR2 SNEGSKA (reference sequence). CDR3 length: 13 amino acids. Trimming pared 4 bases from V and 6 bases from J, leaving 13 bases between. The CDR3 sequence is CSAKQSGPNEQFF. CDR3 DNA: TGCAGTGCTAAACAGTCTGGTCCCAATGAGCAGTTCTTC.

This chain connects TRBV12-3 or TRBV12-4 to TRBJ2-5; the D gene is possibly TRBD1 (5 bases). This CDR3 is built from 16 residues. V lost 2 bases to trimming and J lost 5 bases, with 18 bases between them. CDR3 DNA: TGTGCCAGCAGTTTAAGGGCCGCAGGGTGGTCGGAGACCCAGTACTTC. This gives the protein CASSLRAAGWSETQYF.

The genes are TRBV20-1 and TRBJ2-5; 9 bases map to TRBD1. Per the germline V gene, CDR1 is DFQATT and CDR2 is SNEGSKA (reference sequence). V gave up 2 bases and J gave up 1 base; unmatched junction bases: 8. This CDR3 contains 16 residues. The CDR3 nucleotides read TGCAGTGCTAGACCGAACCGGGACAGGGCCCAAGAGACCCAGTACTTC. Amino acid sequence: CSARPNRDRAQETQYF.

This clonotype was detected ten times or more. The chain is built from TRBV7-9 and TRBJ2-1; no definite D call. Germline assignment: CDR1 SEHNR and CDR2 FQNEAQ (reference sequence). Trimming left V 1 base short and J 2 bases short, with 12 bases between. The CDR3 extends over 16 amino acids. DNA for the CDR3: TGTGCCAGCAGCTTAGGGGTCCGGGTTCCCTACAATGAGCAGTTCTTC. This translates into CASSLGVRVPYNEQFF.

This clonotype appeared a single time. V and J are TRBV3-1 and TRBJ2-5, with D perhaps TRBD1 or TRBD2 (5 bases each). Germline V gene data show CDR1 as LGHDT and CDR2 as YNNKEL (reference sequence). The germline V and J ends were trimmed by 0 bases and 4 bases, with 18 bases remaining between them. The CDR3 length is 17 residues. The CDR3 DNA reads as TGTGCCAGCAGCCAAGATCAGTTTGAGGGGTTCGGAGAGACCCAGTACTTC. Its translation is CASSQDQFEGFGETQYF.

Ten or more counts support this clonotype. V gene TRBV6-4 combines with J gene TRBJ2-7; 9 bases map to TRBD2. With 10 bases clipped from V and 6 bases from J, the junction kept 13 bases outside the gene matches. CDR1 and CDR2 (germline): MRHNA, SNTAGT. There are 14 residues in the CDR3. The CDR3 nucleotides are TGTGCCAACTCAACCGGGACTAGCTTCGGCGAGCAGTACTTC. Its protein product is CANSTGTSFGEQYF.

The table lists this clonotype with many counts. The V call is TRBV10-3, the J call TRBJ1-6, with 7 bases that match TRBD1. The CDR3 spans 15 residues. The germline V gene encodes CDR1 ENHRY and CDR2 SYGVKD. V dropped 5 bases and J dropped 8; count of bases not matched to a gene: 9. The CDR3 region has the DNA TGTGCCATCAGTCCTACCGGGACAGAGGATTCACCCCTCCACTTT. Its translation: CAISPTGTEDSPLHF.

This clonotype appeared a few times. V usage is TRBV29-1 and J usage is TRBJ2-5; D is unresolved. This CDR3 has 12 amino acids. The germline V and J ends were trimmed by 4 bases and 2 bases, with 8 bases remaining between them. Germline-derived CDR1 and CDR2 are SQVTM and ANQGSEA. In DNA, the CDR3 is TGCAGCGTTGCCCAGACTCAAGAGACCCAGTACTTC. It specifies CSVAQTQETQYF.

This clonotype occurred a few times. The chain employs TRBV28 and TRBJ2-5; D remains ambiguous. V was trimmed by 8 bases and J by 1 base, leaving 8 bases between them. Germline assignment: CDR1 MDHEN and CDR2 SYDVKM. There are 12 residues in the CDR3. The CDR3 sequence: CASQSLQETQYF. The CDR3, as DNA: TGTGCCAGCCAGAGTCTCCAAGAGACCCAGTACTTC.

The table lists this clonotype with a few counts. This rearrangement joins TRBV15 to TRBJ2-4; tentatively, D is TRBD2 (5 bases). V was clipped by 3 bases and J by 5 bases, with 14 bases between them. The length of the CDR3 is 15 residues. Germline values: CDR1 LNHNV, CDR2 YYDKDF (reference sequence). In nucleotides, the CDR3 is TGTGCCACCAGCAGCTTACTAGGTCGGCAAAACATTCAGTACTTC. Its translation is CATSSLLGRQNIQYF.

This clonotype was detected only a few times. This chain uses TRBV7-9 with TRBJ2-1; the D gene could be TRBD1 or TRBD2 (5 bases each). The CDR3 consists of 13 residues. Trimming pared 6 bases from V and 1 base from J, leaving 7 bases between. The germline V gene has CDR1 SEHNR and CDR2 FQNEAQ (reference sequence). The CDR3 spells CASSEGSYNEQFF. The DNA of the CDR3 is TGTGCCAGCAGTGAGGGGTCCTACAATGAGCAGTTCTTC.